This TCR beta chain was documented in a study of control samples from healthy donors and cancer patients. This table comes from immunoSEQ multiplex PCR, and its TCRdb copy is limited to in-frame clones, with some not included. The sample has about 170,000 clones, 85% to 95% seen once. This CDR3 comprises 15 residues. In germline, CDR1 is SGHRS, CDR2 YFSETQ. Between the trimmed V and J ends, which lost 2 bases and 2 bases, there was a span of 11 bases. This receptor was identified in a woman aged 55-70 years in good health. Material for sequencing was blood. The gene calls are TRBV5-1 and TRBJ1-3; D is ambiguous. This CDR3 is CASSFGSGTGNTIYF. CDR3 bases: TGCGCCAGCAGCTTCGGCAGTGGTACTGGAAACACCATATATTTT.